The 5 T cell receptor beta chains listed next were all sequenced from one sample in a study of spatial heterogeneity in lung cancer. TCRdb re-analysed the 5' RACE reads in MiXCR, keeping a single row per CDR3 protein. The profile shows about 20,000 distinct CDR3 sequences, under 20% of them singletons. The time point: sample taken at primary tumor resection. Frozen PBMC, nontumor lung or tumor provided whole RNA, which was sequenced unsorted. Source: PBMCs, taken at surgery. These receptors came from a male donor with early-stage non-small cell lung cancer.

The genes are TRBV27 and TRBJ2-7, with D possibly TRBD2 on 5 matching bases. V lost 7 bases and J 2 bases, leaving 18 bases between the germline ends. CDR3 length: 15 residues. Germline V gene sequence: CDR1 MNHEY, CDR2 SMNVEV (reference sequence). CDR3 nucleotides: TGTGCCAGCAAACCTAGGACGGACTTTGCCTACGAGCAGTACTTC. Protein sequence: CASKPRTDFAYEQYF.

The chain's CDR3 is CASSLDSFEKLFF. The DNA of the CDR3 is TGCGCCAGCAGCTTGGACAGCTTTGAAAAACTGTTTTTT. The gene calls are TRBV5-1 and TRBJ1-4; D remains unclear. V was shortened by 0 bases and J by 7 bases, with 7 bases between the two germline ends. The CDR3 totals 13 residues. From germline, CDR1 is SGHRS and CDR2 YFSETQ.

This clonotype has at least ten counts. CDR3 DNA sequence: TGTGCCAGCAGCCTTGGGTTCGGACTAGCGGTCGAGGAGCAGTTCTTC. Amino acid sequence: CASSLGFGLAVEEQFF. This chain joins TRBV11-3 and TRBJ2-1; 10 bases match TRBD2. Germline CDR1 is SGHNT and CDR2 is YENEEA. This CDR3 spans 16 amino acids. The trim removed 5 bases at V and 10 bases at J, leaving 14 bases unmatched.

This clonotype was seen a handful of times. This chain joins TRBV7-8 and TRBJ2-7, with 8 bases fitting TRBD1. Trimming cost V 2 bases and J 0 bases; bases outside gene matches: 6. The CDR3 runs to 16 residues. CDR1 is SGHVS, CDR2 FQNEAQ, per germline. The CDR3 DNA is TGTGCCAGCAGCTTATTTGGACAGGGAAACTCCTACGAGCAGTACTTC. This encodes CASSLFGQGNSYEQYF.

In this sample, this clonotype turned up a few times. The genes are TRBV5-1 and TRBJ2-5, with 8 bases aligning to TRBD1. The trim removed 4 bases at V and 0 bases at J, leaving 2 bases unmatched. CDR3 length equals 14 residues. CDR1 is SGHRS and CDR2 is YFSETQ in the germline V gene. CDR3 sequence: CASSTGQDQETQYF. As DNA, the CDR3 is TGCGCCAGCAGCACGGGACAGGACCAAGAGACCCAGTACTTC.